The clone carrying this T cell receptor beta chain was seen a single time. At one end, the junction sequence differs from germline, possibly due to a read error. Stated time point: before preoperative PTX-NDP chemotherapy. CDR3 size: 15 residues. TCRdb itself ran the PCR reads through MiXCR, one entry per CDR3 protein. The sample carries about 16,000 distinct CDR3 sequences, roughly half recorded once. This entry is derived from a study of esophageal squamous cell carcinoma under preoperative chemotherapy. The chain links TRBV12-3 or TRBV12-4 to TRBJ2-1; TRBD2 aligns across 9 bases. Specimen collection occurred from a patient given preoperative chemotherapy. This sequence was found in a human donor with esophageal squamous cell carcinoma. The donor label of this sample is uncertain. CDR3 DNA: TGTGCCAGCCGTTTCAGGCTAGCGGGGTACAATGAGCAGTTCTTC. Translation: CASRFRLAGYNEQFF.